A single T cell receptor (beta chain) is shown here with its context. This clonotype was picked up many times. The antigen this receptor binds is unknown. Base qualities are missing; no much larger clone stands one base away. The data derive from a study of early T cells in non-severe SARS-CoV-2 infection (dated by TCRdb to the early 2020s). In terms of the full investigation: Because TCR sequencing was done on bulk RNA from unsorted whole blood, the alpha and beta chains could not be paired. What the work shows at the level of the full study, not this receptor alone: Matching against VDJdb was skewed toward anti-spike CD8 responses, likely underestimated virus-specific expansions, and missed private and CD4 specificities.

The CDR3 numbers 16 residues from cysteine through phenylalanine. The retained sequence is limited to the CDR3, 48 bases, with the frame set at the first base. V ends up 3 bases short and J 7 bases short, with an unmatched junction base count of 11. A case-control design nested within a healthcare worker cohort in London, UK, was used, with weekly nasopharyngeal swab PCR tests and blood sampling performed. Healthcare workers were enrolled in the week of the UK lockdown, from 23 to 31 March 2020, and were followed every week for up to roughly 15 weeks. The library was produced with 5' RACE. The instrument was a NextSeq 500. To correct for sequencing error and PCR bias, the TCR library protocol tagged individual cDNA molecules with unique molecular identifiers. TCR alpha and beta chains were both sequenced, and the abundances of alpha and beta sequences in each sample were closely correlated with each other. From the authors' description of their analysis: Decombinator V4 was used to annotate TCR sequences for V gene, J gene and CDR3. TCRs were defined as expanded if a significant change between any two time points was detected under a Poisson model with p below 0.0001. TCR abundances were normalised to the total number of TCRs sequenced per sample and expressed as counts per million. TRAV1-2 paired with TRAJ12, TRAJ20 or TRAJ33 defined MAIT TCRs, while TRAV10 paired with TRAJ18 defined iNKT TCRs. A search of VDJdb, accessed on 1 November 2021, was run for TCRs annotated to CMV, EBV and SARS-CoV-2, with TCRs annotated for multiple antigens excluded. TCRdb trimmed the raw reads at Q25, called clones with MiXCR and kept productive beta chains. When rows share a CDR3 protein, they turn into one entry using the most common DNA and genes. The V and J calls were determined by TCRdb, not by the authors. The table for this sample lists 55,000 to 75,000 distinct CDR3 sequences; about 9% of them were counted only once. Around 15% of the sample is taken by the ten largest.

This receptor was identified in an adult who was a healthcare worker with PCR-confirmed SARS-CoV-2 infection or an uninfected control (not recorded which). The input for sequencing was whole blood, taken at baseline. The sequence is built from TRBV12-3 or TRBV12-4 and TRBJ2-1; TRBD1 agrees with 8 junctional bases. The sequence in DNA is TGTGCCAGCAGTTTCCCGCGGGTCAGGGGGCAGAATGAGCAGTTCTTC. Its protein reads: CASSFPRVRGQNEQFF.